This T cell receptor beta chain was sequenced in a study of immune heterogeneity within non-small cell lung tumors. Turning to the study itself: In total, the tumors were 4 squamous cell carcinomas, around ten non-squamous carcinomas and 1 not otherwise specified.

Multiplex PCR amplified TCR beta CDR3 with 32 V and 13 J primers. One entry per CDR3 protein results from TCRdb running MiXCR on the multiplex PCR reads. This sample yields about 22,000 distinct CDR3 sequences, of which about 29% are seen a single time; 4.4% belongs to the top ten. This clonotype was found a few times. Its antigen is as yet unknown. The V gene's germline CDR1 is MNHNS and CDR2 SASEGT. This CDR3 has 15 amino acids. V shed 7 bases and J 6 bases; nucleotides not matched to a gene: 11. Notes on the study in general: Identical dominant CDR3 beta clonotypes showed recurrence across tumor sites within a patient, and site-unique high-frequency clones were also present. Local clonality of T cells correlated moderately yet significantly with local tumor mutational burden (R roughly 0.33).

With 600 ng used per sample, the template was genomic DNA from bulk tumor. Biopsy collection occurred during surgery, with several far-apart biopsies per primary tumor. Surgery that was curative in intent was performed on patients with untreated, newly diagnosed non-small cell lung cancer. This sequence originates from a man aged 35-49 years with non-small cell lung cancer. The V call is TRBV6-1, the J call TRBJ1-1; 10 nucleotides line up with TRBD1. The source material was lung tumor tissue. The CDR3 region is CASMRTGGKMAEAFF. DNA of the CDR3: TGTGCCAGCATGAGGACAGGGGGAAAGATGGCTGAAGCTTTCTTT.